The 31 T cell receptor beta chains in this list originate from one sample, sequenced in a study of cytomegalovirus exposure and HLA in healthy donors (TCRdb year 2017). Receptors were amplified or captured by the immunoSEQ multiplex PCR assay. For the multiplex PCR, a mixture combining 60 forward primers for TCR Vbeta segments and 13 reverse primers for TCR Jbeta segments was used. TCRdb obtained this table from immuneACCESS and retained in-frame rearrangements with V and J assigned. These tables miss some clones; where compared with another copy, unresolved V genes account for less than half of the shortfall, and the remainder is unexplained. The sample table contains nearly 110,000 clones; only one count was recorded for 60% to 80% of them. The ten largest clones represent 2.5% of the sample. Sequenced sample: PBMCs. These receptors were collected from a man aged 40-49 years in good health and CMV-seronegative.

The chain uses TRBV5-1 and TRBJ1-1; no clear D. Trimming pared 0 bases from V and 5 bases from J, leaving 8 bases between. This CDR3 contains 13 residues. Germline V gene sequence: CDR1 SGHRS, CDR2 YFSETQ. The CDR3 protein is CASSLEERTEAFF. Written as DNA, the CDR3 is TGCGCCAGCAGCTTGGAAGAGAGGACTGAAGCTTTCTTT.

This sequence joins TRBV5-8 and TRBJ2-1; the D gene is possibly TRBD1 (6 bases). V was shortened by 6 bases and J by 4 bases, with 17 bases between the two germline ends. Germline V gene lookup returns CDR1 SGHTS and CDR2 YDEGEE. The CDR3 consists of 15 residues. CDR3 in amino acids: CASMRGQGRYNEQFF. The CDR3 coding sequence is TGTGCCAGCATGCGAGGTCAGGGGCGTTACAATGAGCAGTTCTTC.

The gene calls are TRBV19 and TRBJ2-3, with a weak D call TRBD1 (6 bases). CDR3 length equals 15 residues. CDR1 is LNHDA, CDR2 SQIVND, per germline (reference sequence). The V end was cut by 6 bases, the J end by 4 bases, with 17 bases between. The CDR3 region is CASRLQWGQPDTQYF. The CDR3 nucleotides read TGTGCCAGTAGACTACAGTGGGGGCAGCCAGATACGCAGTATTTT. Supplemented by reference TRBV19 and TRBJ2-3, the full variable domain reads DGGITQSPKYLFRKEGQNVTLSCEQNLNHDAMYWYRQDPGQGLRLIYYSQIVNDFQKGDIAEGYSVSREKKESFPLTVTSAQKNPTAFYLCASRLQWGQPDTQYFGPGTRLTVL.

V usage is TRBV11-2 and J usage is TRBJ2-7; perhaps TRBD2 as D (6 bases). The CDR3 length is 14 residues. Per the germline V gene, CDR1 is SGHAT and CDR2 is FQNNGV. Trimming stripped 4 bases from V and 6 bases from J, with 16 bases between. Written as DNA, the CDR3 is TGTGCCAGCAGCTCCACTACTTCCGGGGGCGAGCAGTACTTC. Translation gives CASSSTTSGGEQYF.

This clone was detected only a few times. The rearrangement links TRBV9 to TRBJ2-5; 8 positions agree with TRBD1. Germline V gene sequence: CDR1 SGDLS, CDR2 YYNGEE. With 4 bases clipped from V and 5 bases from J, the junction kept 13 bases outside the gene matches. This CDR3 region has 16 residues. The CDR3 loop reads CASSQRQGLLGETQYF. The CDR3 coding sequence is TGTGCCAGCAGCCAAAGACAGGGGCTGTTGGGGGAGACCCAGTACTTC. Based on the CDR3 plus reference TRBV9 and TRBJ2-5, the full variable domain is DSGVTQTPKHLITATGQRVTLRCSPRSGDLSVYWYQQSLDQGLQFLIQYYNGEERAKGNILERFSAQQFPDLHSELNLSSLELGDSALYFCASSQRQGLLGETQYFGPGTRLLVL.

The rearrangement links TRBV29-1 to TRBJ1-1, with TRBD1 matching over 9 bases. The V gene end was trimmed by 5 bases and the J gene end by 1 base; junction bases not matched to a gene: 2. The CDR3 extends over 13 amino acids. Germline V gene lookup returns CDR1 SQVTM and CDR2 ANQGSEA. The CDR3 region has the DNA TGCAGCGTTTCGACAGGGGGGAACACTGAAGCTTTCTTT. Its translation is CSVSTGGNTEAFF.

The rearrangement uses TRBV7-2 and TRBJ2-3; D perhaps matches TRBD2 (5 bases). CDR3 length: 15 residues. Deletions cut 5 bases from V and 0 bases from J, with 12 bases between. The V gene's germline CDR1 is SGHTA and CDR2 FQGNSA. For the CDR3, the DNA is TGTGCCAGCAGCCGAGGGCGGCCTAGCACAGATACGCAGTATTTT. Residues: CASSRGRPSTDTQYF.

In this sample, this clone turned up once. J is TRBJ1-1 and V is TRBV7-2, with a tentative D call TRBD1 (6 bases). The V end lost 5 bases, the J end lost 11 bases, and 12 bases lay between the germline ends. This CDR3 region has 11 residues. Germline V CDR1 and CDR2: SGHTA, FQGNSA. The CDR3 loop is CASSGGIGAFF. As DNA, the CDR3 is TGTGCCAGCAGCGGGGGCATAGGGGCTTTCTTT.

The chain employs TRBV11-2 and TRBJ2-7, with 12 bases that match TRBD2. Germline V gene sequence: CDR1 SGHAT, CDR2 FQNNGV. The V segment lost 5 bases and the J segment 2 bases; nucleotides outside the gene matches: 4. The CDR3 is made up of 15 amino acids. The CDR3: CASSVRTSGAYEQYF. In nucleotides, the CDR3 is TGTGCCAGCAGCGTCCGGACTAGCGGGGCCTACGAGCAGTACTTC.

The chain couples TRBV5-6 to TRBJ1-6, with D possibly TRBD1 on 5 matching bases. Looked up from germline, CDR1 is SGHDT and CDR2 is YYEEEE. The germline V and J ends were trimmed by 2 bases and 7 bases, with 10 bases remaining between them. The CDR3 is 14 residues long. CDR3 coding DNA: TGTGCCAGCAGCTTTCCAGGGAGGAATTCACCCCTCCACTTT. This codes for CASSFPGRNSPLHF.

The V call is TRBV6-6, the J call TRBJ2-3; the D gene is possibly TRBD2 (5 bases). Trimming took 5 bases from V and 6 from J, leaving 15 bases between them. This CDR3 contains 14 residues. Looked up from germline, CDR1 is MNHNY and CDR2 is SVGAGI (reference sequence). The CDR3 sequence: CASSLGRTGDTQYF. CDR3 nucleotides: TGTGCCAGCAGTCTTGGACGGACGGGGGATACGCAGTATTTT.

As regards this clone: Different DNA sequences within this sample yield the same CDR3. J is TRBJ2-1 and V is TRBV2; possibly TRBD2 for D (7 bases). Germline lookup yields CDR1 SNHLY and CDR2 FYNNEI. The CDR3 is 16 amino acids. Trimming stripped 2 bases from V and 4 bases from J, with 15 bases between. CDR3 amino acids: CASSESGGAGYNEQFF. The CDR3 DNA reads as TGTGCCAGCAGTGAATCGGGGGGCGCAGGTTACAATGAGCAGTTCTTC.

This clone was counted only a few times. This chain uses TRBV7-2 with TRBJ1-1, with D hard to call. This CDR3 contains 12 residues. Trimming cost V 3 bases and J 10 bases, with 12 bases left between them. CDR1 SGHTA and CDR2 FQGNSA come from the germline V gene. In nucleotides, the CDR3 is TGTGCCAGCAGCTTGGCTTCCCGGGGAGCTTTCTTT. Protein product: CASSLASRGAFF.

CDR3 coding DNA: TGTGCCAGCAGCTTGGAGACAGGGGGCGGGAAAGAGACCCAGTACTTC. This sequence encodes CASSLETGGGKETQYF. This chain joins TRBV7-8 and TRBJ2-5; 10 bases align to TRBD1. J was trimmed by 3 bases and V by 3 bases; bases with no gene match: 7. The germline V gene has CDR1 SGHVS and CDR2 FQNEAQ. This CDR3 contains 16 residues.

The chain combines TRBV5-5 with TRBJ2-5; D is perhaps TRBD1 (5 bases). Deletions cut 2 bases from V and 0 bases from J, with 11 bases between. CDR3 length: 15 residues. Germline V gene data show CDR1 as SGHKS and CDR2 as YYEKEE (reference sequence). In nucleotides, the CDR3 is TGTGCCAGCAGCTTCGTGGGGCGAAACCAAGAGACCCAGTACTTC. Its protein is CASSFVGRNQETQYF.

The genes are TRBV15 and TRBJ2-3; TRBD1 agrees at 10 bases. With 3 bases clipped from V and 8 bases from J, the junction kept 2 bases outside the gene matches. The CDR3 contains 13 residues. CDR1 and CDR2 (germline): LNHNV, YYDKDF (reference sequence). The CDR3 sequence is CATSRGQGSTQYF. The CDR3 region has the DNA TGTGCCACCAGCAGGGGACAGGGGTCTACGCAGTATTTT.

The genes are TRBV29-1 and TRBJ2-1; 9 nucleotides align to TRBD2. Per the germline V gene, CDR1 is SQVTM and CDR2 is ANQGSEA. The CDR3 has 11 residues. J was trimmed by 16 bases and V by 5 bases; bases with no gene match: 9. DNA for the CDR3: TGCAGCGTTTTGAGCGGGGGGCTCCAATTCTTC. It codes for CSVLSGGLQFF.

The genes are TRBV7-2 and TRBJ1-1, with D perhaps TRBD1 (5 bases). Trimming stripped 1 base from V and 5 bases from J, with 17 bases between. The CDR3 consists of 16 residues. CDR1 is SGHTA, CDR2 FQGNSA, per germline. CDR3 nucleotide sequence: TGTGCCAGCAGCTTAGGGCGATTTGGGGGAGGAACTGAAGCTTTCTTT. It encodes CASSLGRFGGGTEAFF.

This clone was observed a handful of times. The V gene is TRBV10-3, the J gene TRBJ1-1, with D perhaps matching TRBD1 (6 bases). Germline CDR1 and CDR2: ENHRY and SYGVKD. This CDR3 spans 15 amino acids. Trimming removed 6 bases from V and 1 base from J, with 15 bases in between. The CDR3: CAIRALGQPNTEAFF. DNA of the CDR3: TGTGCCATCAGGGCCCTTGGACAGCCGAACACTGAAGCTTTCTTT.

The rearrangement uses TRBV5-1 and TRBJ2-4; TRBD1 aligns across 9 bases. Germline V CDR1 and CDR2: SGHRS, YFSETQ. The junction had 11 bases not matched to a gene; V was cut back by 4 bases and J by 6 bases. This CDR3 comprises 16 residues. CDR3 in DNA: TGCGCCAGCAGCAGGCGACAGGGGGGGGACGGAAACATTCAGTACTTC. It translates to CASSRRQGGDGNIQYF.

The chain has TRBV19 and TRBJ1-5; TRBD1 aligns across 7 bases. This CDR3 has 16 residues. Per germline, CDR1 LNHDA and CDR2 SQIVND (reference sequence). Trimming removed 5 bases from V and 4 bases from J; junction bases left unmatched: 11. The chain's CDR3 is CASSLKGAPGNQPQHF. In nucleotides, the CDR3 is TGTGCCAGTAGTTTGAAGGGGGCCCCCGGGAATCAGCCCCAGCATTTT.

This clone was recorded a few times. The gene calls are TRBV6-1 and TRBJ1-1; D is possibly TRBD1 (6 bases). V lost 4 bases and J lost 4, with 13 bases in between. The CDR3 length is 14 residues. The V gene's germline CDR1 is MNHNS and CDR2 SASEGT. Here the CDR3 reads CASSGQGQGTEAFF. As DNA, the CDR3 is TGTGCCAGCAGTGGGCAGGGGCAAGGCACTGAAGCTTTCTTT.

CDR3 sequence: CASSPGQGVSAQYF. CDR3 DNA sequence: TGTGCCAGCAGCCCGGGACAGGGGGTGTCGGCCCAGTACTTC. This chain joins TRBV11-2 and TRBJ2-5; TRBD1 aligns across 11 bases. The CDR3 spans 14 residues. V gave up 5 bases and J gave up 9 bases; unmatched junction bases: 8. CDR1 is SGHAT and CDR2 is FQNNGV in the germline V gene.

The gene calls are TRBV9 and TRBJ2-3; possibly TRBD2 for D (6 bases). The CDR3 is made up of 13 amino acids. Germline V gene sequence: CDR1 SGDLS, CDR2 YYNGEE. Between the trimmed V and J ends, which lost 0 bases and 8 bases, there was a span of 10 bases. CDR3 protein: CASSVEVRGTQYF. Here the CDR3 DNA reads TGTGCCAGCAGCGTAGAGGTGCGGGGTACGCAGTATTTT.

The V gene is TRBV7-9, the J gene TRBJ1-4; no clear D. Germline V gene sequence: CDR1 SEHNR, CDR2 FQNEAQ (reference sequence). The CDR3 runs 12 residues. The CDR3: CSAGRKNEKLFF. CDR3 nucleotide sequence: TGTTCCGCCGGGAGAAAAAACGAAAAACTGTTTTTT.

This clone has just a few counts. The chain employs TRBV6-5 and TRBJ1-1; D possibly corresponds to TRBD1 (5 bases). Trimming removed 6 bases at V and 8 bases at J, with 10 bases between. Per germline, CDR1 MNHEY and CDR2 SVGAGI. The CDR3 has 11 amino acids. The CDR3 reads CASRRQFEAFF. Written as DNA, the CDR3 is TGTGCCAGCAGAAGACAGTTCGAAGCTTTCTTT.

The V call is TRBV18, the J call TRBJ1-3, with D hard to call. The CDR3 extends over 15 amino acids. Looked up from germline, CDR1 is KGHSH and CDR2 is LQKENI. V shed 2 bases and J shed 1 base, with 9 bases lying between them. The CDR3 loop is CASSPGRLSGNTIYF. CDR3 DNA sequence: TGTGCCAGCTCACCAGGGAGGCTTTCTGGAAACACCATATATTTT.

In this sample, this clone turned up once. As DNA, the CDR3 is TGTGCCACCAGAAAAAAGCAGGGGGCTGACTACGAGCAGTACTTC. Amino acid sequence: CATRKKQGADYEQYF. The chain employs TRBV6-6 and TRBJ2-7, with TRBD1 matching 8 bases. The V gene's germline CDR1 is MNHNY and CDR2 SVGAGI (reference sequence). J was trimmed by 3 bases and V by 10 bases; bases with no gene match: 14. CDR3 length equals 15 residues.

The rearrangement uses TRBV19 and TRBJ1-6; 10 nucleotides line up with TRBD1. CDR1 LNHDA and CDR2 SQIVND come from the germline V gene (reference sequence). V shed 7 bases and J 10 bases; nucleotides not matched to a gene: 4. The CDR3 consists of 13 residues. In DNA, the CDR3 is TGTGCCAGTAAGGGGACAGGGGTATCACCCCTCCACTTT. It yields the protein CASKGTGVSPLHF.

The CDR3 spells CASSQDLGERQPQHF. DNA of the CDR3: TGTGCCAGCAGCCAAGATTTAGGGGAACGGCAGCCCCAGCATTTT. This chain uses TRBV4-2 with TRBJ1-5; D is possibly TRBD1 (5 bases). Germline V CDR1 and CDR2: LGHNA, YNFKEQ. V was shortened by 0 bases and J by 7 bases, with 13 bases between the two germline ends. This CDR3 has 15 residues.

This chain links TRBV19 with TRBJ2-3; D not resolved. The V gene lost 5 bases and the J gene lost 6 bases, with 12 bases spanning the gap. The CDR3 runs to 13 residues. Germline CDR1 is LNHDA and CDR2 is SQIVND (reference sequence). The CDR3 loop reads CASSLKPGDTQYF. The CDR3 DNA reads as TGTGCCAGTAGTTTGAAACCCGGGGATACGCAGTATTTT.